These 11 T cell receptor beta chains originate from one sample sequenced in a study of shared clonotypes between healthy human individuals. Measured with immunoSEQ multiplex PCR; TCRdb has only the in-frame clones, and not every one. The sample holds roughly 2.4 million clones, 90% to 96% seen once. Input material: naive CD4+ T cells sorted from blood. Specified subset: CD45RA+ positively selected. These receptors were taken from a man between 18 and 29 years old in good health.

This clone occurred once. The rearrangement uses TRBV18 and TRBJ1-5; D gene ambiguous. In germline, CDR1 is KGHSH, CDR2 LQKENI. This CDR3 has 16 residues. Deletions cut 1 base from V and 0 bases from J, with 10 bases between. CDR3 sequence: CASSPRGIDSNQPQHF. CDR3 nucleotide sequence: TGTGCCAGCTCACCACGAGGGATTGATAGCAATCAGCCCCAGCATTTT.

The chain's CDR3 is CASSLPTGGGGSPLHF. For the CDR3, the DNA is TGTGCCAGCAGTTTGCCGACAGGGGGCGGTGGCTCACCCCTCCACTTT. The V and J genes are TRBV28 and TRBJ1-6, with TRBD1 identical over 10 bases. The trim removed 3 bases at V and 10 bases at J, leaving 9 bases unmatched. The CDR3 is 16 residues long. Germline loops: CDR1 MDHEN, CDR2 SYDVKM.

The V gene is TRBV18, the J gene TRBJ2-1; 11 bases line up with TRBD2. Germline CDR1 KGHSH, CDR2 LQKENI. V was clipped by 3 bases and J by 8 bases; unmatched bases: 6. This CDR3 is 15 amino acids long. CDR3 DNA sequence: TGTGCCAGCTCACCTTCTAGCGGGAGGCTCTATGAGCAGTTCTTC. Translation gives CASSPSSGRLYEQFF.

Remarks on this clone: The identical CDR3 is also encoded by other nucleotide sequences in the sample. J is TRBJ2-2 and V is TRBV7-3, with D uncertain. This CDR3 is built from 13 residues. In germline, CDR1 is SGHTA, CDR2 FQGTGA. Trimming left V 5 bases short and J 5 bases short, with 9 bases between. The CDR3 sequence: CASSAGPTGELFF. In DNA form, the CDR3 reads TGTGCCAGCAGCGCCGGTCCTACCGGGGAGCTGTTTTTT. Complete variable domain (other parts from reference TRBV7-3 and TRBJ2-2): GAGVSQTPSNKVTEKGKYVELRCDPISGHTALYWYRQSLGQGPEFLIYFQGTGAADDSGLPNDRFFAVRPEGSVSTLKIQRTERGDSAVYLCASSAGPTGELFFGEGSRLTVL.

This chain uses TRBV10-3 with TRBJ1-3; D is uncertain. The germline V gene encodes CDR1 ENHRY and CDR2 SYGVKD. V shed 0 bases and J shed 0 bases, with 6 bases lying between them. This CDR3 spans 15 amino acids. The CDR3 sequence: CAISESGNSGNTIYF. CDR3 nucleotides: TGTGCCATCAGTGAGTCCGGTAACTCTGGAAACACCATATATTTT.

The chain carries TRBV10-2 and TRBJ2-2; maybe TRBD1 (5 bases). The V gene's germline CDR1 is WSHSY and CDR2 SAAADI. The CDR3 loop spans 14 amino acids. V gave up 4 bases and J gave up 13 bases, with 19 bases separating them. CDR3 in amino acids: CASSGYAGLRGLFF. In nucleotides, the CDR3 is TGCGCCAGCAGTGGTTACGCCGGATTAAGGGGGCTGTTTTTT.

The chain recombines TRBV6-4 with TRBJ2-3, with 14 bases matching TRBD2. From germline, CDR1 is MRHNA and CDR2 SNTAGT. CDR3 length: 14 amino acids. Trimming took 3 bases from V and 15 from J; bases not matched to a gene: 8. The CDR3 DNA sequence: TGTGCCAGCAGTGAAACCGGGACTAGCGGGAGCCAATATTTT. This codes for CASSETGTSGSQYF.

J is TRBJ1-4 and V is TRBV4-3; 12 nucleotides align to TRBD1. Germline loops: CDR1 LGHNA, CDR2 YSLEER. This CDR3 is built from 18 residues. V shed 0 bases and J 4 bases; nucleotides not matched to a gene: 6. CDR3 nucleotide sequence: TGCGCCAGCAGCCAAGAAATTGGGACAGGGGGCGTTAATGAAAAACTGTTTTTT. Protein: CASSQEIGTGGVNEKLFF.

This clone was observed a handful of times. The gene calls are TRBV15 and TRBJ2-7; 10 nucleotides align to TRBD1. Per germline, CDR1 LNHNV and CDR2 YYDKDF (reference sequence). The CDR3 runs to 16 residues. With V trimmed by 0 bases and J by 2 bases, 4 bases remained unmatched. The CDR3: CATSRDTGTGAYEQYF. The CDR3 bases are TGTGCCACCAGCAGAGACACCGGGACAGGGGCCTACGAGCAGTACTTC.

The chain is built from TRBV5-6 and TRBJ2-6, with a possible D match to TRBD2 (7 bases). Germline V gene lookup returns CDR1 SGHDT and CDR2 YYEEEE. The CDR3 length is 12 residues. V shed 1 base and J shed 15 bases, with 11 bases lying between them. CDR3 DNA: TGTGCCAGCAGCTTGCGGGGGGCGACCCTGACTTTC. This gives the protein CASSLRGATLTF.

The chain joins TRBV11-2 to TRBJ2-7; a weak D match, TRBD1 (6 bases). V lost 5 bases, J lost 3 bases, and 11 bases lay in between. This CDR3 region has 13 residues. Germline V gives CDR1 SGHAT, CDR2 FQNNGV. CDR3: CASSQQGFYEQYF. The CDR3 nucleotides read TGTGCCAGCAGCCAGCAGGGGTTCTACGAGCAGTACTTC.